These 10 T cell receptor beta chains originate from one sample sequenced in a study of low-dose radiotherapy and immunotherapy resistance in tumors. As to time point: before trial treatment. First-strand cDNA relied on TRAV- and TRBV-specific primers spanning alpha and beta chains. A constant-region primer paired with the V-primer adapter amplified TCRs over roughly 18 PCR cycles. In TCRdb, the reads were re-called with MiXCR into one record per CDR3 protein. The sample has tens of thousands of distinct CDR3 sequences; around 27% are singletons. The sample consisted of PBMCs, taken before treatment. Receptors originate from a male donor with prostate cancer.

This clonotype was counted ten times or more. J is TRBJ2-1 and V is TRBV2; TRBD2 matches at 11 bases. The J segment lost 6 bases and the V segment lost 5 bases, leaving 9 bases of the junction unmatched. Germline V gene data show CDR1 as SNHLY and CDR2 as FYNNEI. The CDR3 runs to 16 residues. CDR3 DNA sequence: TGTGCCAGCAGTAACACCGGGACTAGCGGCCGCAATGAGCAGTTCTTC. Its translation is CASSNTGTSGRNEQFF.

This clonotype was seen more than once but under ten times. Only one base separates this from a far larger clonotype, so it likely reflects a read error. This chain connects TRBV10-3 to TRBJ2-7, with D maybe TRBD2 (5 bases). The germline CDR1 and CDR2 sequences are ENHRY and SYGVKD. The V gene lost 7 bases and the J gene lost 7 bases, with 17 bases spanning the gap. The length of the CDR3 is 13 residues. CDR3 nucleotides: TGTGCCATCACACAGCGGAGTGACAATGAGCAGTACTTC. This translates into CAITQRSDNEQYF.

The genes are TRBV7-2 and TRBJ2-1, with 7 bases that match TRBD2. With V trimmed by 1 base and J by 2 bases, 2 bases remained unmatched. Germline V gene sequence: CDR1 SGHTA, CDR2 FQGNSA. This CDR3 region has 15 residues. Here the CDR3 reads CASSLGGSPYNEQFF. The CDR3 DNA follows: TGTGCCAGCAGCTTAGGCGGGAGCCCCTACAATGAGCAGTTCTTC.

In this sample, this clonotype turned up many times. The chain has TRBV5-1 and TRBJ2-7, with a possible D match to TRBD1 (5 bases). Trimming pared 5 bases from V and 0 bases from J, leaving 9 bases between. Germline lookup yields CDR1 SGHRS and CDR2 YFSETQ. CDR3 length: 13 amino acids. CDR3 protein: CASSQQGSYEQYF. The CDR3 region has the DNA TGCGCCAGCAGTCAGCAGGGCTCCTACGAGCAGTACTTC.

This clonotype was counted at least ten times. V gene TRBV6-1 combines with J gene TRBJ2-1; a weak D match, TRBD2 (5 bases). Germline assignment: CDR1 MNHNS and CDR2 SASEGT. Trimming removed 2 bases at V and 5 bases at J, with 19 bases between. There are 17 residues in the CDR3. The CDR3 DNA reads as TGTGCCAGCAGTGAAAGGAATGGGCGGAGGCTTGACAATGAGCAGTTCTTC. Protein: CASSERNGRRLDNEQFF.

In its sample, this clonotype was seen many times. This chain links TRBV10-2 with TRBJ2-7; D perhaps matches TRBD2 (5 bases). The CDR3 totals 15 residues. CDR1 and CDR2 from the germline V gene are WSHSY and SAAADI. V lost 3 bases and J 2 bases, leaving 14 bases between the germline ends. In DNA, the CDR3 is TGCGCCAGCAGTGAATCCGCCGGGGTTGCCTACGAGCAGTACTTC. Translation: CASSESAGVAYEQYF.

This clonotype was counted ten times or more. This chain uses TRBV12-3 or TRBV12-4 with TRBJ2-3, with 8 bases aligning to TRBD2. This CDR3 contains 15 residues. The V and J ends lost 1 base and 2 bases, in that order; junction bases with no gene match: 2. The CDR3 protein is CASSLVGGATDTQYF. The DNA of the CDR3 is TGTGCCAGCAGTTTAGTCGGGGGGGCCACAGATACGCAGTATTTT.

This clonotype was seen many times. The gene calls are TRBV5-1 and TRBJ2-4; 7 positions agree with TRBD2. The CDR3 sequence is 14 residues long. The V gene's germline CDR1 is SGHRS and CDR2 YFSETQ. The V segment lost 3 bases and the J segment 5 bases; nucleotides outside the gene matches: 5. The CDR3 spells CASSWAGEENIQYF. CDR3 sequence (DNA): TGCGCCAGCAGCTGGGCGGGGGAGGAAAACATTCAGTACTTC.

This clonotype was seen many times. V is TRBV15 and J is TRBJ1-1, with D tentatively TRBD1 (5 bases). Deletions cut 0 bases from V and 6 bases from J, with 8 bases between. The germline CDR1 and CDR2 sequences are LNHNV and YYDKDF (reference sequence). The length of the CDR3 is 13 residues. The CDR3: CATSRDRGPEAFF. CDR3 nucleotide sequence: TGTGCCACCAGCAGAGATCGGGGACCTGAAGCTTTCTTT.

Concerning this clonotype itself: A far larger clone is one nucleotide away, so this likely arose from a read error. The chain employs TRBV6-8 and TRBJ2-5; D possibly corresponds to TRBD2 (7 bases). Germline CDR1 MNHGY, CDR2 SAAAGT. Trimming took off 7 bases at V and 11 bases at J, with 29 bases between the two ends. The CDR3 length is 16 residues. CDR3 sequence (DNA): TGTGCCAGCACAGGGAGGGGGGCCATGCCTAGGAATGAGCAGTACTTC. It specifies CASTGRGAMPRNEQYF.